The present T cell receptor (beta chain) was sequenced within a study of cytotoxic CD8 clonotypes in ibrutinib-treated CLL. The CDR3 consists of 16 residues. Germline CDR1 is MDHEN and CDR2 is SYDVKM. V lost 4 bases and J 0 bases, leaving 10 bases between the germline ends. Libraries were prepared by immunoSEQ multiplex PCR; TCRdb keeps only in-frame clonotypes and omits some of them. The sample holds approximately 170,000 clones, about 88% seen once. The chain carries TRBV28 and TRBJ2-6; D gene ambiguous. The receptor's source is a human donor with chronic lymphocytic leukemia. Sequencing used PBMCs, obtained at disease progression, from a patient treated with ibrutinib. The CDR3 nucleotides read TGTGCCAGCAGTTACTTCCCGGGCTCTGGGGCCAACGTCCTGACTTTC. Translation gives CASSYFPGSGANVLTF.